One sample yielded the 16 T cell receptor beta chains listed below, sequenced in a study of blood T cell repertoires in COVID-19 (dated by TCRdb to 2018 to 2021). Libraries came from the immunoSEQ multiplex PCR assay. TCRdb stores this immuneACCESS table with in-frame sequences only. Part of the clones is absent; in the studies checked, under half of the shortfall reflects unresolved V genes, and no reason is known for the rest. The sample table holds some 220,000 clones, of which roughly 84% were seen once. The top ten constitute 2% to 2.5% of the sample. Sequencing input: peripheral blood. Receptors originate from a woman aged 55-75 years with acute or convalescent COVID-19.

The V call is TRBV6-2 or TRBV6-3, the J call TRBJ2-4, with D perhaps matching TRBD1 (6 bases). V lost 0 bases and J 3 bases, leaving 12 bases between the germline ends. The CDR3 runs to 16 residues. CDR1 and CDR2 from the germline V gene are MNHEY and SVGEGT. The chain's CDR3 is CASSYSWGQGKNIQYF. As DNA, the CDR3 is TGTGCCAGCAGTTACTCGTGGGGGCAAGGCAAAAACATTCAGTACTTC.

This clone was detected only once. The chain uses TRBV2 and TRBJ1-3; D ambiguous. Germline V gene sequence: CDR1 SNHLY, CDR2 FYNNEI. Trimming took 6 bases from V and 0 from J, leaving 9 bases between them. CDR3 length equals 14 residues. CDR3 sequence: CASSDKTSGNTIYF. In nucleotides, the CDR3 is TGTGCCAGCAGCGACAAAACCTCTGGAAACACCATATATTTT.

The rearrangement uses TRBV5-4 and TRBJ1-2; 9 bases are a match to TRBD1. Germline V gene sequence: CDR1 SGHNT, CDR2 YYREEE (reference sequence). The CDR3 has 17 residues. The V gene end was trimmed by 0 bases and the J gene end by 3 bases; junction bases not matched to a gene: 9. CDR3: CASSLGGAGQGYYGYTF. CDR3 nucleotide sequence: TGTGCCAGCAGCTTGGGCGGGGCGGGACAGGGATACTATGGCTACACCTTC. Using reference TRBV5-4 and TRBJ1-2 for the parts outside the CDR3, the full variable domain is ETGVTQSPTHLIKTRGQQVTLRCSSQSGHNTVSWYQQALGQGPQFIFQYYREEENGRGNFPPRFSGLQFPNYSSELNVNALELDDSALYLCASSLGGAGQGYYGYTFGSGTRLTVV.

The chain employs TRBV7-2 and TRBJ2-7; 7 bases match TRBD1. Germline V gene data show CDR1 as SGHTA and CDR2 as FQGNSA. The CDR3 totals 14 residues. Trimming at V came to 5 bases and at J to 0 bases, leaving 4 bases not matched to a gene. CDR3 residues: CASSPQGISYEQYF. DNA of the CDR3: TGTGCCAGCAGCCCACAGGGGATCTCCTACGAGCAGTACTTC.

This clone appeared a few times. This chain joins TRBV9 and TRBJ1-2; 8 positions agree with TRBD1. This CDR3 comprises 15 residues. The germline V gene encodes CDR1 SGDLS and CDR2 YYNGEE. V shed 2 bases and J 0 bases; nucleotides not matched to a gene: 3. This CDR3 is CASSVGQVANYGYTF. The DNA of the CDR3 is TGTGCCAGCAGCGTGGGACAGGTAGCTAACTATGGCTACACCTTC. Full variable domain (remainder filled in from reference TRBV9 and TRBJ1-2): DSGVTQTPKHLITATGQRVTLRCSPRSGDLSVYWYQQSLDQGLQFLIQYYNGEERAKGNILERFSAQQFPDLHSELNLSSLELGDSALYFCASSVGQVANYGYTFGSGTRLTVV.

This chain connects TRBV19 to TRBJ1-5, with D hard to call. The CDR3 covers 15 residues. V was cut by 10 bases and J by 0 bases, with 16 bases left in between. The germline gives CDR1 LNHDA, CDR2 SQIVND (reference sequence). CDR3 nucleotide sequence: TGTGCCACCAAGGGAGGCTTCTATAGCAATCAGCCCCAGCATTTT. Translated, it gives CATKGGFYSNQPQHF.

This sequence joins TRBV19 and TRBJ1-1; tentatively, D is TRBD1 (6 bases). Germline-derived CDR1 and CDR2 are LNHDA and SQIVND (reference sequence). The CDR3 has 11 amino acids. Trimming shortened V by 4 bases and J by 8 bases, and 8 bases separated the two germline ends. Here the CDR3 reads CASSRTGEAFF. The CDR3 DNA reads TGTGCCAGTAGTAGAACAGGGGAAGCTTTCTTT.

The chain has TRBV5-4 and TRBJ2-3, with 7 bases that match TRBD2. Germline loops: CDR1 SGHNT, CDR2 YYREEE (reference sequence). The CDR3 is 16 residues long. After removal of 3 bases from V and 1 base from J, the junction contained 8 bases not matched to a gene. The CDR3 is CASSSPLGGGTDTQYF. The CDR3 bases are TGTGCCAGCAGCTCGCCCTTGGGGGGGGGCACAGATACGCAGTATTTT.

J is TRBJ2-1 and V is TRBV20-1, with D unclear. V was clipped by 3 bases and J by 6 bases, with 15 bases between them. Per germline, CDR1 DFQATT and CDR2 SNEGSKA (reference sequence). The CDR3 contains 14 residues. CDR3 sequence reads: CSASPPDNVNEQFF. DNA for the CDR3: TGCAGTGCTAGTCCCCCCGACAACGTCAATGAGCAGTTCTTC.

The V gene is TRBV7-2, the J gene TRBJ1-4, with D unclear. Germline V gene lookup returns CDR1 SGHTA and CDR2 FQGNSA. Between the trimmed V and J ends, which lost 1 base and 11 bases, there was a span of 8 bases. This CDR3 spans 12 amino acids. The CDR3 sequence: CASSLGAGKLFF. The CDR3 DNA follows: TGTGCCAGCAGCTTAGGGGCGGGGAAACTGTTTTTT.

The V gene is TRBV5-4, the J gene TRBJ2-1; possible D gene TRBD2, 5 bases. Germline-derived CDR1 and CDR2 are SGHNT and YYREEE (reference sequence). The CDR3 spans 15 residues. V lost 2 bases, J lost 0 bases, and 9 bases lay in between. The CDR3 DNA reads as TGTGCCAGCAGCTTAACGGGGAGCTCCTACAATGAGCAGTTCTTC. This translates into CASSLTGSSYNEQFF.

The sample holds one count of this clone. The rearrangement uses TRBV5-4 and TRBJ2-3, with 9 positions matching TRBD2. Germline trimming cut 2 bases from V and 3 bases from J; bases unmatched to any gene: 16. Germline lookup yields CDR1 SGHNT and CDR2 YYREEE (reference sequence). The CDR3 has 19 residues. CDR3 sequence: CASSLFLAGDLNRTDTQYF. The CDR3 DNA reads as TGTGCCAGCAGCTTATTTTTAGCGGGGGACTTAAACCGGACAGATACGCAGTATTTT.

The genes are TRBV28 and TRBJ1-1; TRBD1 matches 9 bases. The CDR3 runs 14 residues. V was clipped by 1 base and J by 7 bases; unmatched bases: 4. Per the germline V gene, CDR1 is MDHEN and CDR2 is SYDVKM. The CDR3 nucleotides are TGTGCCAGCAGTTTATATACAGGGGGCCATGAAGCTTTCTTT. Its protein is CASSLYTGGHEAFF.

The rearrangement links TRBV6-5 to TRBJ1-1; a weak D match, TRBD1 (5 bases). The CDR3 totals 15 residues. Germline lookup yields CDR1 MNHEY and CDR2 SVGAGI. Here the CDR3 DNA reads TGTTCCTCCCGGGAACAGGCCGGGAGGAACACTGAAGCTTTCTTT. Its translation: CSSREQAGRNTEAFF.

The gene calls are TRBV18 and TRBJ1-2, with 7 bases lining up with TRBD1. The V segment lost 1 base and the J segment 2 bases; nucleotides outside the gene matches: 4. The CDR3 covers 15 residues. Germline CDR1 reads KGHSH; CDR2 reads LQKENI. CDR3 sequence (DNA): TGTGCCAGCTCACCACAGGGGGCGTCCAACTATGGCTACACCTTC. Amino acids: CASSPQGASNYGYTF.

The chain uses TRBV27 and TRBJ1-6, with D possibly matching TRBD1 (5 bases). The CDR3 loop spans 14 amino acids. The V and J ends lost 4 bases and 10 bases respectively, with 14 bases between them. CDR1 is MNHEY, CDR2 SMNVEV, per germline (reference sequence). CDR3 amino acids: CASSSPGELSPLHF. The CDR3 bases are TGTGCCAGCAGTTCCCCGGGGGAACTATCACCCCTCCACTTT.